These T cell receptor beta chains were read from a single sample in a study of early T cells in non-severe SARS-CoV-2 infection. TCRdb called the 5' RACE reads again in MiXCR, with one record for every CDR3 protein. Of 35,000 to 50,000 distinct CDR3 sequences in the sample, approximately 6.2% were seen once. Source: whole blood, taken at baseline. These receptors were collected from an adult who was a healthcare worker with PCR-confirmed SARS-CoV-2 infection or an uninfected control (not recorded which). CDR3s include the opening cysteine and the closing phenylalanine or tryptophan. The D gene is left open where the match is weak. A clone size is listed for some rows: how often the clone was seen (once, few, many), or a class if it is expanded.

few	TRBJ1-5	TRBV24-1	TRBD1	TGTGCCACCAGTGATTCACCTCGACAGGGAAATAGCAATCAGCCCCAGCATTTT	CATSDSPRQGNSNQPQHF
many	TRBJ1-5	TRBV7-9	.	TGTGCCAGCAGCTCCAGGGTAGATGGCAATCAGCCCCAGCATTTT	CASSSRVDGNQPQHF
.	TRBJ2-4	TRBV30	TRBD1	TGTGCCTGGAAAGGGACAGAGAACATTCAGTACTTC	CAWKGTENIQYF
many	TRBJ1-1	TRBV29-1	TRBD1	TGCAGCGCCCGGACAGGGTTGCACACTGAAGCTTTCTTT	CSARTGLHTEAFF
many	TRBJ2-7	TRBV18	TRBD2	TGTGCCAGCTCACCACCGAGGCTAGCGGGGGTCTACGAGCAGTACTTC	CASSPPRLAGVYEQYF
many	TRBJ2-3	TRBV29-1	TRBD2	TGCAGCGTTCGACCTAGCGGGGGGGCGACAGATACGCAGTATTTT	CSVRPSGGATDTQYF
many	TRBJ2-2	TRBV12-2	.	TGTGCAAGTCGCCGCAGGAATTGGATAACCGGGGAGCTGTTTTTT	CASRRRNWITGELFF
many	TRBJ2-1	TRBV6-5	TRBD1	TGTGCCAGCAGGCAGACAGGGGATGAGCAGTTCTTC	CASRQTGDEQFF
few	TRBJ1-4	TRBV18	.	TGTGCCAGCTCACCTCCCGACCTTAGGAAACTGTTTTTT	CASSPPDLRKLFF
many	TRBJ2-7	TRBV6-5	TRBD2	TGTGCCAGCAGCCCCGGGACTAGCGGGTACGAGCAGTACTTC	CASSPGTSGYEQYF
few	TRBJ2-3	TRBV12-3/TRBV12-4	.	TGTGCCAGCAGGACTCCCGGGGGCCGCACAGATACGCAGTATTTT	CASRTPGGRTDTQYF
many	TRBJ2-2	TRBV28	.	TGTGCCAGCAGTTCGTATGCCCCCAGCAGGGGTTTCGATCGGACCGGGGAGCTGTTTTTT	CASSSYAPSRGFDRTGELFF
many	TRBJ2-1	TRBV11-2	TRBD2	TGTGCCAGCAGCTTAGTAAGGACTAGCAATGAGCAGTTCTTC	CASSLVRTSNEQFF
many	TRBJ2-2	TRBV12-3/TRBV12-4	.	TGTGCCAGCAGTTTGCAAGGAAACACCGGGGAGCTGTTTTTT	CASSLQGNTGELFF
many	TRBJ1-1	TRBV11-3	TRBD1	TGTGCCAGCAGCTACAGGCAGGGGGCCGGTGAAGCTTTCTTT	CASSYRQGAGEAFF
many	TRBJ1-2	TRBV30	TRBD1	TGTGCCACCTACGGGACAGGGGATGGCTACACCTTC	CATYGTGDGYTF
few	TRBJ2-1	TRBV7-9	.	TGTGCCAGCAGCTTAAGGTCTAAGGCAGGGTACGAGCAGTTCTTC	CASSLRSKAGYEQFF
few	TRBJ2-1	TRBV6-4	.	TGTGCCAGCAGTGACTCTGGAGATGAGCAGTTCTTC	CASSDSGDEQFF
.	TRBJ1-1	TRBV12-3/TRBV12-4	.	TGTGCCACCACCCCATTGCGAGGGAACACTGAAGCTTTCTTT	CATTPLRGNTEAFF
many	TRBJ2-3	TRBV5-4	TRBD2	TGTGCCAGCAGCCCAAGCGGGGGAACTAGCACAGATACGCAGTATTTT	CASSPSGGTSTDTQYF
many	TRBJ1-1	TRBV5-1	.	TGCGCCAGCAGCTTGGAACGGTCCACTGAAGCTTTCTTT	CASSLERSTEAFF
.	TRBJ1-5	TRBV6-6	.	TGTGCCAGCGGCAGGGTTAGCAATCAGCCCCAGCATTTT	CASGRVSNQPQHF
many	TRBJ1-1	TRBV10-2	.	TGCGCCAGCAGTGAGTGGGGAGGGGCCAGCACTGAAGCTTTCTTT	CASSEWGGASTEAFF
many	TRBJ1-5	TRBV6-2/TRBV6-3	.	TGTGCCAGCAGAACGGAGGGCTACAATCAGCCCCAGCATTTT	CASRTEGYNQPQHF
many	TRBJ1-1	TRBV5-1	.	TGCGCCAGCAGCTTGGGGTCAGAGTCGAACACTGAAGCTTTCTTT	CASSLGSESNTEAFF
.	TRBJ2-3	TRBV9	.	TGTGCCAGCAGCGCCTTAGAGATTAGCACAAATACGCAGTATTTT	CASSALEISTNTQYF
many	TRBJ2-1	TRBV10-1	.	TGCGCCAGCAGTGAATACACCTACAATGAGCAGTTCTTC	CASSEYTYNEQFF
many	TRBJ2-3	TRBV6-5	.	TGTGCCAGCAGTTACTCGTTAAACGGGCATACGCAGTATTTT	CASSYSLNGHTQYF
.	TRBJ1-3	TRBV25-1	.	TGTGCCAGCAGTGGCCCGGCTGGAAACACCATATATTTT	CASSGPAGNTIYF
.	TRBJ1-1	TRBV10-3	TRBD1	TGTGCCATCAGTCCGACAGGGAGGGACACTGAAGCTTTCTTT	CAISPTGRDTEAFF
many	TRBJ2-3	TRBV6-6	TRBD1	TGTGCCAGCACCCGACAGGGTAGGGGAGTTAGCACAGATACGCAGTATTTT	CASTRQGRGVSTDTQYF
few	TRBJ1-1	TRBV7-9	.	TGTGCCAGCAGCTTAGAAGGACAGACGAACACTGAAGCTTTCTTT	CASSLEGQTNTEAFF